This entry features one TCR beta chain sequence. This clonotype was recorded at least ten times. No cognate antigen has been identified for it. Nothing much larger sits one base from this clone, and base qualities are not available. The CDR3 numbers 15 residues from cysteine through phenylalanine. The sequence is cut down to CDR3 DNA, 45 bases in frame from base 1. V and J lose 0 bases and 8 bases, and a span of 16 bases separates them. The germline V gene provides CDR1 SGHRS and CDR2 YFSETQ. The sample belongs to a study of spatial heterogeneity in lung cancer (dated 2019 in TCRdb). In terms of the full investigation: Samples were obtained from about 75 patients with early-stage, untreated non-small cell lung cancer from the lung TRACERx cohort. Follow-up PBMC samples were sequenced whenever available, and the median time to follow-up was around two years after resection. Nonsynonymous mutation counts, determined by whole-exome sequencing of tumor tissue, were related to features of the TCR repertoire. TCR alpha and beta repertoires were quantitatively compared across multiple tumor regions, matched nontumor lung and blood in non-small cell lung cancer. In the raw uncorrected reads, each unique combination of TCR and UMI appeared more than ten times on average. Both alpha and beta chains were TCR-sequenced in 210 or so tumor regions, 64 matched nontumor lung samples and around 54 PBMC samples obtained at surgery. More beta-chain than alpha-chain transcripts were consistently detected, likely reflecting higher beta-chain transcript abundance.

The sample's time point label, in plain terms: blood at routine non-recurrence follow-up after resection. For TCR sequencing, whole RNA was extracted from tumor and nontumor lung tissue, or from cryopreserved PBMC samples, and no cell sorting was done. A patient was chosen for TCR sequencing only when enough RNA was available from at least two tumor regions. General study outcomes and caveats: Ubiquitous expanded tumor TCRs showed up in blood more often at tumor resection than at routine follow-up. Comparisons of baseline and follow-up blood repertoires included only around 14 patients. Confirming at a functional level the hypothesis that regional TCRs recognize regional mutations was considered to require additional single-cell paired TCR alpha and beta sequencing.

The library was made by 5' RACE. For sequencing, a NextSeq 500 was employed. The TCR library protocol attached a unique molecular identifier to each TCR cDNA molecule to allow correction of PCR and sequencing errors. The authors processed their data as follows. TCR identification, UMI-based error correction and CDR3 extraction were all carried out with Decombinator tools. TCRs above a frequency of 2 per 1,000, corresponding to the top 1% of the tumor frequency distribution, were defined as expanded. Renyi diversity was calculated using the R vegan package after each repertoire was subsampled 100 times to 5,000 TCRs. CDR3 similarity networks were built from amino acid triplet string-kernel similarity, connecting CDR3s with pairwise similarity above 0.82. The raw public reads went through TCRdb reprocessing: fastp at Q25, MiXCR clone calling, in-frame beta chains kept. Each CDR3 protein appears once, grouped with its most common genes and DNA. TCRdb assigned the V and J calls; the authors' analysis was not used. This sample is represented by over 45,000 distinct CDR3 sequences; 12% of them were singletons. Of the sample, under 35% is held by the ten largest clones.

The sample consisted of PBMCs, taken at follow-up. The receptor chain draws on TRBV5-1 and TRBJ2-3; the D gene cannot be resolved reliably. The sequence was obtained from a male donor with early-stage non-small cell lung cancer. The nucleotide sequence is TGCGCCAGCAGCTTGGCCTGGGCCTCCTTAGGTACGCAGTATTTT. This gives the protein CASSLAWASLGTQYF.